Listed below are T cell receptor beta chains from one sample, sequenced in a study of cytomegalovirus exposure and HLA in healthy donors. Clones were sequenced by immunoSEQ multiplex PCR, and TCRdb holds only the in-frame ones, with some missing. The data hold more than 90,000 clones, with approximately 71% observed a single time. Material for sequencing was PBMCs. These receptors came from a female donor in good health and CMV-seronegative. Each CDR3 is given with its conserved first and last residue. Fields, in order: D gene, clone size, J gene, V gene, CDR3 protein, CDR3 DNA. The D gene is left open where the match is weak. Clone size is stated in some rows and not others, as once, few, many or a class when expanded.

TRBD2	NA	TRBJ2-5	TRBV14	CASSLSSGPQETQYF	TGTGCCAGCAGCCTTTCTAGCGGGCCACAAGAGACCCAGTACTTC
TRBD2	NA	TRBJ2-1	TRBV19	CASKIRGGLNEQFF	TGTGCCAGTAAGATTCGGGGGGGGTTGAATGAGCAGTTCTTC
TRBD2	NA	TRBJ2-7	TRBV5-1	CASSLGPASGVTEQYF	TGCGCCAGCAGCTTGGGGCCGGCTAGCGGGGTTACCGAGCAGTACTTC
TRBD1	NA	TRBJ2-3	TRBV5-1	CASSRDRGRGTDTQYF	TGCGCCAGCAGCCGGGACAGGGGGCGCGGCACAGATACGCAGTATTTT
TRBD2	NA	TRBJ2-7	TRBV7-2	CASSFSGISYEQYF	TGTGCCAGCAGTTTCAGCGGGATCTCCTACGAGCAGTACTTC
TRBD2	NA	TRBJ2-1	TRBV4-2	CASSQVLPGLAGDNEQFF	TGTGCCAGCAGCCAAGTCCTGCCTGGACTAGCGGGAGACAATGAGCAGTTCTTC
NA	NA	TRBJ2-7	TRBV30	CAWSGFYGYEQYF	TGTGCCTGGAGTGGGTTCTACGGTTACGAGCAGTACTTC
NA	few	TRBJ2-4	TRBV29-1	CSVGGLGGLGNIQYF	TGCAGCGTTGGGGGGCTCGGGGGGCTGGGTAACATTCAGTACTTC
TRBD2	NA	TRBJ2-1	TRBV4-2	CASSPLAGDGYNEQFF	TGTGCCAGCAGCCCGCTAGCGGGAGATGGGTACAATGAGCAGTTCTTC
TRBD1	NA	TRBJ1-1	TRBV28	CASSSGTGGWNTEAFF	TGTGCCAGCAGTTCCGGGACAGGGGGATGGAACACTGAAGCTTTCTTT
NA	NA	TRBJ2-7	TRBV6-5	CASSYSSPGVIYEQYF	TGTGCCAGCAGTTACTCGTCCCCAGGGGTTATCTACGAGCAGTACTTC
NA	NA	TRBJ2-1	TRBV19	CASALRYSYNEQFF	TGTGCCTCCGCCCTCAGGTACTCCTACAATGAGCAGTTCTTC
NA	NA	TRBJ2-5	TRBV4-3	CASSLQYRARETQYF	TGCGCCAGCAGCCTCCAGTACAGGGCGAGGGAGACCCAGTACTTC
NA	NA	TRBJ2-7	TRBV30	CAWSVRVRGSYEQYF	TGTGCCTGGAGTGTAAGGGTCCGGGGTTCCTACGAGCAGTACTTC
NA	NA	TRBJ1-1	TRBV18	CASSPDTEAFF	TGTGCCAGCTCCCCGGACACTGAAGCTTTCTTT
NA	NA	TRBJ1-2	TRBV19	CASSQTGANYGYTF	TGTGCCAGTAGCCAGACGGGAGCTAACTATGGCTACACCTTC
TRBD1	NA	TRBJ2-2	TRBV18	CASSPLGTGELFF	TGTGCCAGCTCACCCTTGGGGACAGGCGAGCTGTTTTTT
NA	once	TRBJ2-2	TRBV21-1	CASSKAIAGGAGELFF	TGTGCCAGCAGCAAGGCTATAGCGGGAGGGGCCGGGGAGCTGTTTTTT
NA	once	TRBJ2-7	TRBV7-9	CASSLGGQYEQYF	TGTGCCAGCAGCTTAGGTGGGCAGTACGAGCAGTACTTC
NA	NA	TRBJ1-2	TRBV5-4	CASSSRGKLNYGYTF	TGTGCCAGCAGCTCGCGGGGAAAACTAAACTATGGCTACACCTTC
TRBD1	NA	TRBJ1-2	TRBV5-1	CASSLGVGTGDGYTF	TGCGCCAGCAGCTTGGGGGTCGGGACAGGAGATGGCTACACCTTC
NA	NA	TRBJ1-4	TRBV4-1	CASSQDTSRGGEKLFF	TGCGCCAGCAGCCAAGATACGTCGAGAGGTGGGGAAAAACTGTTTTTT
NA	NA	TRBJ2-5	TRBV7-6	CASSRQVGETQYF	TGTGCCAGCAGCAGGCAGGTCGGAGAGACCCAGTACTTC
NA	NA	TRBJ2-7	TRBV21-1	CASSKDRVYEQYF	TGTGCCAGCAGCAAAGATCGGGTCTACGAGCAGTACTTC
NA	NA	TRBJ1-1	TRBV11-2	CASSDMRGKNTEAFF	TGTGCCAGCAGTGATATGCGAGGGAAGAACACTGAAGCTTTCTTT
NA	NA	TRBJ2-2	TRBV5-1	CASSLLQVNTGELFF	TGCGCCAGCAGCTTACTACAGGTGAACACCGGGGAGCTGTTTTTT
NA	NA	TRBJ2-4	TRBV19	CASSPGQRNIQYF	TGTGCCAGTAGTCCTGGACAGAGGAACATTCAGTACTTC
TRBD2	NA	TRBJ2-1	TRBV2	CASSVAGGPNEQFF	TGTGCCAGCAGTGTGGCGGGGGGGCCAAATGAGCAGTTCTTC
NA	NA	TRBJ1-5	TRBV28	CASRPPNANNQPQHF	TGTGCCAGCAGACCGCCTAACGCGAACAATCAGCCCCAGCATTTT
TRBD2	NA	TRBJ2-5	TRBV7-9	CASSSGRPSGETQYF	TGTGCCAGCAGCTCCGGTCGGCCTAGCGGAGAGACCCAGTACTTC
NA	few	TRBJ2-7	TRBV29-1	CSVGAGATYEQYF	TGCAGCGTTGGGGCTGGGGCTACCTACGAGCAGTACTTC
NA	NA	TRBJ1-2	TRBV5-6	CASSLFFSVNYGYTF	TGTGCCAGCAGCTTATTCTTTTCGGTCAACTATGGCTACACCTTC
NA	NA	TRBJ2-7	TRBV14	CASSQGREYYEQYF	TGTGCCAGCAGCCAAGGGAGGGAGTACTACGAGCAGTACTTC
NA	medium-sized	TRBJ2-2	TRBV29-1	CSVPGQNTGELFF	TGCAGCGTTCCCGGACAGAACACCGGGGAGCTGTTTTTT
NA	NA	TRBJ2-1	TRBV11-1	CASSPDRRSYNEQFF	TGTGCCAGCAGCCCGGACAGACGCTCCTACAATGAGCAGTTCTTC
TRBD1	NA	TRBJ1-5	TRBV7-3	CASSPPISALGTAQPQHF	TGTGCCAGCAGCCCGCCGATATCCGCCTTAGGGACAGCTCAGCCCCAGCATTTT
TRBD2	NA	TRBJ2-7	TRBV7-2	CASSLGSGLAGYEQYF	TGTGCCAGCAGCTTAGGATCGGGACTAGCGGGCTACGAGCAGTACTTC
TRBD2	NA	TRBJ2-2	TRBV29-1	CSVEELTSGRESGELFF	TGCAGCGTAGAAGAACTAACAAGCGGGAGGGAATCCGGGGAGCTGTTTTTT
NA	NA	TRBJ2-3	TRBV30	CAWSVHVDTQYF	TGTGCCTGGAGTGTACACGTGGATACGCAGTATTTT
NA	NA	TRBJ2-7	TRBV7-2	CASSLFPGRVGYEQYF	TGTGCCAGCAGCTTATTCCCTGGCAGGGTAGGCTACGAGCAGTACTTC
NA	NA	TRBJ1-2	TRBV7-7	CASSPFKGSGYTF	TGTGCTAGCAGCCCGTTTAAGGGGTCTGGCTACACCTTC
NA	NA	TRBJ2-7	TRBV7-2	CASSLGGFSAYEQYF	TGTGCCAGCAGCTTAGGCGGTTTTTCGGCCTACGAGCAGTACTTC
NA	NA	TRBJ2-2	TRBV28	CASSRESGELFF	TGTGCCAGCAGTCGGGAGTCCGGGGAGCTGTTTTTT
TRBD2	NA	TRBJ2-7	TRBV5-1	CASSPTSGNYEQYF	TGCGCCAGCAGCCCGACTAGCGGGAACTACGAGCAGTACTTC
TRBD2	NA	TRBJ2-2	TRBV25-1	CASSTGTSAGELFF	TGTGCCAGCAGTACCGGGACTAGCGCGGGGGAGCTGTTTTTT
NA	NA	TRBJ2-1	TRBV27	CASSQQAYPPYNEQFF	TGTGCCAGCAGCCAACAGGCCTACCCTCCCTACAATGAGCAGTTCTTC
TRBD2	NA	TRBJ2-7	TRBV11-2	CASTVKSSGIGQYF	TGTGCCAGCACCGTAAAGAGTAGCGGGATCGGGCAGTACTTC
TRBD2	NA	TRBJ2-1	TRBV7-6	CASSLGTGTSGIHEQFF	TGTGCCAGCAGCTTAGGGACCGGGACTAGCGGGATTCATGAGCAGTTCTTC
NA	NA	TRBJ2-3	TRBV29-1	CSVVKGVGITDTQYF	TGCAGCGTTGTAAAGGGAGTGGGTATCACAGATACGCAGTATTTT
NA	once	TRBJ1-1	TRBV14	CASSQWGVPNTEAFF	TGTGCCAGCAGCCAATGGGGAGTTCCGAACACTGAAGCTTTCTTT
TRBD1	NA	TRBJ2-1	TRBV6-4	CASSDTNRGPSSEQFF	TGTGCCAGCAGTGACACCAACAGGGGTCCCTCTTCTGAGCAGTTCTTC
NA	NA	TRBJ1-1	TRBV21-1	CASSKARGNTEAFF	TGTGCCAGCAGCAAAGCCAGGGGGAACACTGAAGCTTTCTTT
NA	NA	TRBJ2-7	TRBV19	CASSMRQQYEQYF	TGTGCCAGTAGTATGAGGCAGCAGTACGAGCAGTACTTC